Presented here are 16 T cell receptor beta chains from one specimen sequenced in a study of patients and donors after allogeneic stem cell transplantation. Each CDR3 protein gets one entry after TCRdb re-called the RT-PCR reads with MiXCR. Of about 410,000 distinct CDR3 sequences in the sample, 15% to 20% were seen once. Material: blood, either unsorted or a sorted T cell fraction (not recorded which). All receptors come from a human donor who was either an allogeneic HSCT recipient or a stem cell or donor lymphocyte infusion donor (not recorded which). It is not recorded whose cells these are; they may come from a transplant donor.

The genes are TRBV28 and TRBJ1-5; TRBD1 matches at 9 bases. V lost 5 bases, J lost 3 bases, and 8 bases stayed unmatched. The CDR3 has 16 amino acids. Germline V lookup: CDR1 MDHEN, CDR2 SYDVKM. The CDR3 DNA reads TGTGCCAGCAGTCGATCCGGGACAGGGATCAATCAGCCCCAGCATTTT. Its protein is CASSRSGTGINQPQHF.

The J gene is TRBJ2-1, the V gene TRBV20-1, with 9 positions matching TRBD1. The CDR3 has 16 residues. Germline CDR1 reads DFQATT; CDR2 reads SNEGSKA (reference sequence). J was trimmed by 0 bases and V by 6 bases; bases with no gene match: 9. In nucleotides, the CDR3 is TGCAGTGCCCCAGACAGGGGGTTCAGCTCCTACAATGAGCAGTTCTTC. This gives the protein CSAPDRGFSSYNEQFF.

This clonotype was found a few times. The chain links TRBV7-3 to TRBJ2-6; no firm D call. This CDR3 region has 15 residues. V was clipped by 6 bases and J by 0 bases, with 9 bases between them. From germline, CDR1 is SGHTA and CDR2 FQGTGA. The CDR3 DNA sequence: TGTGCCAGCAGGGCAGGTAGCTCTGGGGCCAACGTCCTGACTTTC. It translates to CASRAGSSGANVLTF.

The chain uses TRBV20-1 and TRBJ1-1, with D hard to call. Trimming removed 4 bases at V and 1 base at J, with 7 bases between. Germline loops: CDR1 DFQATT, CDR2 SNEGSKA (reference sequence). The CDR3 runs 12 residues. CDR3 protein: CSATRTNTEAFF. CDR3 in DNA: TGCAGTGCTACCCGAACGAACACTGAAGCTTTCTTT.

There are a few counts of this clonotype. The V and J genes are TRBV19 and TRBJ2-7; no clear D gene. The germline V gene encodes CDR1 LNHDA and CDR2 SQIVND (reference sequence). V was clipped by 5 bases and J by 4 bases, with 12 bases between them. The CDR3 sequence is 13 residues long. CDR3 amino acids: CASSLVKGYEQYF. CDR3 nucleotides: TGTGCCAGTAGTCTTGTGAAGGGATACGAGCAGTACTTC.

The chain couples TRBV13 to TRBJ2-5, with 13 nucleotides matching TRBD2. J was trimmed by 1 base and V by 0 bases; bases with no gene match: 2. The germline V gene encodes CDR1 PRHDT and CDR2 FYEKMQ (reference sequence). CDR3 size: 17 residues. The CDR3 region has the DNA TGTGCCAGCAGCTTAGGACTAGCGGGAGGGACCCAAGAGACCCAGTACTTC. Protein: CASSLGLAGGTQETQYF.

The chain is built from TRBV24-1 and TRBJ1-5; perhaps TRBD1 as D (6 bases). V gave up 1 base and J gave up 4 bases, with 13 bases separating them. CDR1 is KGHDR and CDR2 is SFDVKD in the germline V gene. The CDR3 runs 16 residues. Written as DNA, the CDR3 is TGTGCCACCAGTGATTTCGGGGGTAGGGGGAATCAGCCCCAGCATTTT. Protein: CATSDFGGRGNQPQHF.

The chain couples TRBV11-2 to TRBJ2-1; TRBD1 agrees at 9 bases. With V trimmed by 6 bases and J by 6 bases, 18 bases remained unmatched. The CDR3 is made up of 18 amino acids. Germline CDR1 reads SGHAT; CDR2 reads FQNNGV. The CDR3 loop reads CASSRPKFPGQGPNEQFF. For the CDR3, the DNA is TGTGCCAGCAGTAGACCTAAGTTTCCGGGACAGGGTCCCAATGAGCAGTTCTTC.

The gene calls are TRBV7-9 and TRBJ2-3; 7 bases line up with TRBD1. V dropped 3 bases and J dropped 4; count of bases not matched to a gene: 4. The CDR3 runs 14 residues. The V gene's germline CDR1 is SEHNR and CDR2 FQNEAQ (reference sequence). The CDR3 loop reads CASSFDRAPDTQYF. CDR3 nucleotide sequence: TGTGCCAGCAGCTTCGACAGGGCTCCAGATACGCAGTATTTT.

This clonotype appeared a few times. The V and J genes are TRBV4-2 and TRBJ1-1; no firm D call. CDR3 size: 14 residues. The ends were cut back, 5 bases at V and 2 bases at J, with 12 bases in the middle. Germline-derived CDR1 and CDR2 are LGHNA and YNFKEQ. CDR3 coding DNA: TGTGCCAGCAGCTCAAACAACCGAAACACTGAAGCTTTCTTT. It yields the protein CASSSNNRNTEAFF.

The CDR3 protein is CSANRGSQPQHF. CDR3 DNA: TGCAGTGCGAACAGGGGGAGTCAGCCCCAGCATTTT. The genes are TRBV20-1 and TRBJ1-5; 8 positions agree with TRBD1. V shed 6 bases, J shed 6 bases, and the junction held 4 bases outside the gene matches. In germline, CDR1 is DFQATT, CDR2 SNEGSKA (reference sequence). CDR3 length equals 12 residues.

This clonotype has a handful of counts. V usage is TRBV7-8 and J usage is TRBJ2-7, with 10 positions matching TRBD1. The CDR3 is 15 residues long. Unmatched junction bases numbered 7, after V lost 4 bases and J lost 4 bases. Looked up from germline, CDR1 is SGHVS and CDR2 is FQNEAQ. The CDR3 DNA reads TGTGCCAGCAGCTGGGATCCGGGACAGGGGTACGAGCAGTACTTC. This codes for CASSWDPGQGYEQYF.

The chain employs TRBV5-6 and TRBJ2-7; TRBD2 aligns across 7 bases. The CDR3 runs to 16 residues. Trimming at V came to 1 base and at J to 0 bases, leaving 7 bases not matched to a gene. The germline CDR1 and CDR2 sequences are SGHDT and YYEEEE. The CDR3 here is CASSLTLAESSYEQYF. The DNA of the CDR3 is TGTGCCAGCAGCTTGACCCTAGCGGAGAGCTCCTACGAGCAGTACTTC.

J is TRBJ2-2 and V is TRBV25-1; D is undetermined. The CDR3 runs 16 residues. CDR1 MGHDK and CDR2 SYGVNS come from the germline V gene. The V gene lost 2 bases and the J gene lost 4 bases, with 14 bases spanning the gap. CDR3 sequence: CASSENTDKGTGELFF. The CDR3 DNA is TGTGCCAGCAGTGAAAATACGGATAAGGGCACCGGGGAGCTGTTTTTT.

In this sample, this clonotype turned up many times. The chain carries TRBV20-1 and TRBJ1-1; the match to TRBD1 covers 7 bases. This CDR3 region has 14 residues. V shed 3 bases and J 1 base; nucleotides not matched to a gene: 5. The V gene's germline CDR1 is DFQATT and CDR2 SNEGSKA (reference sequence). CDR3 amino acids: CSASRQGANTEAFF. The CDR3 nucleotides are TGCAGTGCTAGTAGACAGGGTGCGAACACTGAAGCTTTCTTT.

This clonotype was detected only a few times. This chain joins TRBV3-1 and TRBJ1-5, with 7 bases lining up with TRBD1. Trimming took 0 bases from V and 6 from J; bases not matched to a gene: 5. CDR1 is LGHDT and CDR2 is YNNKEL in the germline V gene (reference sequence). CDR3 length: 15 amino acids. This chain's CDR3 is CASSQERQGVQPQHF. The CDR3 DNA is TGTGCCAGCAGCCAAGAACGGCAGGGGGTTCAGCCCCAGCATTTT.